The rows below give T cell receptor beta chains drawn from one sample of a study of siplizumab effects on memory and regulatory T cells. Assay used: immunoSEQ multiplex PCR; TCRdb lists only in-frame clones, some missing. The sample includes more than 85,000 clones, 91% of them seen just once. Sequenced sample: CD4+ T cells sorted from blood. These receptor sequences come from a human donor in good health. Some clones in this sample may be carry-over from other donors' samples. CDR3s include the opening cysteine and the closing phenylalanine or tryptophan. D genes are given only for firm matches. Size is stated for part of the rows, as once, few or many counts, or as a class when the clone is expanded.

size	D	length	V	J	CDR3	DNA
.	.	13	TRBV25-1	TRBJ2-7	CASSEGKAYEQYF	TGTGCCAGCAGTGAGGGCAAAGCCTACGAGCAGTACTTC
.	TRBD2	15	TRBV10-1	TRBJ2-3	CASSGTSGVPDTQYF	TGCGCCAGCAGCGGGACTAGCGGGGTCCCAGATACGCAGTATTTT
.	TRBD1	14	TRBV28	TRBJ1-4	CASTDPGGSEKLFF	TGTGCCAGCACTGACCCAGGGGGGAGTGAAAAACTGTTTTTT
.	.	12	TRBV28	TRBJ1-2	CASSLTGHGYTF	TGTGCCAGCAGTTTGACAGGCCATGGCTACACCTTC
.	.	16	TRBV28	TRBJ2-3	CASGQGRGGFWDTQYF	TGTGCCAGCGGCCAAGGGCGGGGAGGTTTCTGGGATACGCAGTATTTT
.	TRBD2	18	TRBV28	TRBJ2-7	CASTSRLAGVSLSYEQYF	TGTGCCAGCACTTCCCGACTAGCGGGAGTTTCTCTTTCCTACGAGCAGTACTTC
.	.	15	TRBV9	TRBJ2-2	CASSVRDTNTGELFF	TGTGCCAGCAGCGTCCGGGACACCAACACCGGGGAGCTGTTTTTT
.	.	14	TRBV7-2	TRBJ2-7	CASSRSEPSYEQYF	TGTGCCAGCAGCCGTTCGGAGCCCTCCTACGAGCAGTACTTC
.	.	13	TRBV6-1	TRBJ1-5	CASSEFRGQPQHF	TGTGCCAGCAGTGAATTTAGGGGTCAGCCCCAGCATTTT
.	.	15	TRBV7-3	TRBJ2-6	CASSRPNSGANVLTF	TGTGCCAGCAGCCGGCCGAACTCTGGGGCCAACGTCCTGACTTTC
.	.	13	TRBV2	TRBJ1-2	CASDRQRSRGYTF	TGTGCCAGTGACAGGCAACGATCGCGAGGCTACACCTTC
.	TRBD2	16	TRBV4-2	TRBJ2-7	CASSQDLREGLYEQYF	TGTGCCAGCAGCCAAGATCTCCGGGAGGGCCTCTACGAGCAGTACTTC
.	TRBD2	19	TRBV2	TRBJ2-3	CASSELAGEPTTSTDTQYF	TGTGCCAGCAGTGAACTAGCGGGAGAGCCAACTACTAGCACAGATACGCAGTATTTT
.	TRBD1	14	TRBV28	TRBJ1-4	CASRPTGGNEKLFF	TGTGCCAGCAGGCCGACAGGGGGTAATGAAAAACTGTTTTTT
.	.	12	TRBV18	TRBJ2-1	CASSPGRNEQFF	TGTGCCAGCTCACCCGGCAGGAATGAGCAGTTCTTC
.	.	15	TRBV4-1	TRBJ2-2	CASSQGLANTGELFF	TGCGCCAGCAGCCAAGGACTAGCGAACACCGGGGAGCTGTTTTTT
.	TRBD1	20	TRBV19	TRBJ2-2	CASSTQQLGVQDRGPGELFF	TGTGCCAGTAGTACTCAACAACTAGGAGTGCAGGACAGGGGGCCCGGGGAGCTGTTTTTT
.	TRBD2	15	TRBV11-2	TRBJ2-5	CASSSRTSGRETQYF	TGTGCCAGCAGCTCACGGACTAGCGGGAGGGAGACCCAGTACTTC
once	.	16	TRBV21-1	TRBJ2-7	CASSKRDRATTYEQYF	TGTGCCAGCAGCAAAAGGGACAGGGCAACAACCTACGAGCAGTACTTC
.	TRBD1	18	TRBV19	TRBJ2-6	CASSRTGGLISGANVLTF	TGTGCCAGTAGCCGGACAGGGGGCTTGATCTCTGGGGCCAACGTCCTGACTTTC
.	.	14	TRBV11-2	TRBJ1-3	CASSLSGSRNTIYF	TGTGCCAGCAGCTTATCTGGGAGCCGAAACACCATATATTTT
.	TRBD2	15	TRBV4-2	TRBJ2-7	CASSQESGRAREQYF	TGTGCCAGCAGCCAAGAAAGCGGGAGGGCCCGCGAGCAGTACTTC
.	TRBD1	15	TRBV15	TRBJ2-3	CATSRRTGVTDTQYF	TGTGCCACCAGCAGAAGGACAGGGGTCACAGATACGCAGTATTTT
.	.	16	TRBV7-6	TRBJ2-1	CASSSKLQGGYNEQFF	TGTGCCAGCAGCTCAAAATTACAGGGGGGGTACAATGAGCAGTTCTTC
.	.	14	TRBV6-1	TRBJ1-2	CASMPQGTNYGYTF	TGTGCCAGCATGCCCCAGGGTACTAACTATGGCTACACCTTC
.	TRBD1	15	TRBV7-9	TRBJ1-3	CASIIRTGHGNTIYF	TGTGCCAGCATCATCCGGACAGGGCACGGAAACACCATATATTTT
.	TRBD1	16	TRBV5-1	TRBJ1-3	CASSTGQGQRGNTIYF	TGCGCCAGCAGCACAGGACAGGGCCAACGTGGAAACACCATATATTTT
.	TRBD2	17	TRBV14	TRBJ2-5	CASSHPLLAGNQETQYF	TGTGCCAGCAGCCACCCTTTACTAGCGGGAAACCAAGAGACCCAGTACTTC